Given below is one T cell receptor beta chain in context. Its antigen is not known. The data stem from a study of OX40 agonist ivuxolimab in advanced cancers. Across the study: The study gave patients intravenous ivuxolimab at 0.01 to 10 mg/kg every 2 weeks. Anti-PD-1, anti-PD-L1 or anti-CTLA-4 therapy given earlier was allowed, and roughly 40% had some. General study points: In the 0.1 to 3.0 mg/kg range, CD4+ and CD8+ blood T cells had expanded clonally by week 6.

Data came from immunoSEQ multiplex PCR; TCRdb stores just in-frame clones and leaves some out. This table holds approximately 110,000 clones, around 90% found once. Per the germline V gene, CDR1 is SGDLS and CDR2 is YYNGEE. V was shortened by 0 bases and J by 1 base, with 10 bases between the two germline ends. The CDR3 totals 15 residues. The specimen was CD4+ or CD8+ T cells sorted from blood, collected in a trial of the OX40 agonist ivuxolimab. This sequence was found in an adult with an advanced solid tumor such as melanoma, head and neck, liver or kidney cancer. The V call is TRBV9, the J call TRBJ1-1; D might be TRBD1 (5 bases). DNA for the CDR3: TGTGCCAGCAGCGTAGGTCTTGGACAGAACACTGAAGCTTTCTTT. Translating gives CASSVGLGQNTEAFF.